The rows below give T cell receptor beta chains drawn from one sample of a study of T cells in Graves' hyperthyroidism and ophthalmopathy. One entry per CDR3 protein results from TCRdb running MiXCR on the multiplex PCR reads. This table holds over 500,000 distinct CDR3 sequences, roughly 15% found once. Sequenced: blood. These receptors all stem from a woman aged 40 to 55 with Graves' hyperthyroidism. Each CDR3 is given without its conserved first and last residue.

J gene: TRBJ2-3; V gene: TRBV7-8; CDR3 protein: ASSLNAISTDTRY
J gene: TRBJ2-1; V gene: TRBV12-3/TRBV12-4; CDR3 protein: ANSLAGAYNEQF
J gene: TRBJ2-7; V gene: TRBV13; CDR3 protein: ASSLVPLAGGKYEQY
J gene: TRBJ1-1; V gene: TRBV7-3; CDR3 protein: ASSRDSWGTEAF
J gene: TRBJ2-7; V gene: TRBV20-1; CDR3 protein: SAETGGQGAWEQY
J gene: TRBJ2-2; V gene: TRBV6-2/TRBV6-3; CDR3 protein: ASSYRLWREGRVGELF
J gene: TRBJ2-7; V gene: TRBV30; CDR3 protein: AWSPGTSGRAGEQY
J gene: TRBJ2-7; V gene: TRBV18; CDR3 protein: ASSPSLAGSYEQY
J gene: TRBJ2-3; V gene: TRBV6-1; CDR3 protein: ASSHTGKRDPSTDTQY
J gene: TRBJ1-2; V gene: TRBV28; CDR3 protein: ASSSGGVLNGYT
J gene: TRBJ1-6; V gene: TRBV3-1; CDR3 protein: ASSPQTGAVSPLH
J gene: TRBJ1-6; V gene: TRBV20-1; CDR3 protein: SARGSSYNSPLH
J gene: TRBJ2-7; V gene: TRBV7-9; CDR3 protein: ASSAGTAPSYEQY
J gene: TRBJ2-7; V gene: TRBV7-2; CDR3 protein: ASTSTSSEQY
J gene: TRBJ2-5; V gene: TRBV30; CDR3 protein: AWQGQPSQETQY
J gene: TRBJ2-1; V gene: TRBV4-1; CDR3 protein: ASSLTTGGAQF
J gene: TRBJ2-7; V gene: TRBV20-1; CDR3 protein: SARDSAGGPDEQY
J gene: TRBJ1-4; V gene: TRBV6-5; CDR3 protein: ASSYSAPRTRAPWNEKLF
J gene: TRBJ2-7; V gene: TRBV28; CDR3 protein: ASRTPGGYEQY
J gene: TRBJ2-1; V gene: TRBV10-2; CDR3 protein: ASSGTSGSEQF
J gene: TRBJ2-1; V gene: TRBV12-3/TRBV12-4; CDR3 protein: ASTLVPANEQF
J gene: TRBJ2-3; V gene: TRBV20-1; CDR3 protein: SAVLGLTDTQY
J gene: TRBJ2-3; V gene: TRBV10-3; CDR3 protein: AIGRAGGTDTQY
J gene: TRBJ2-1; V gene: TRBV18; CDR3 protein: ASSPPAGGTYNEQF
J gene: TRBJ1-1; V gene: TRBV6-2/TRBV6-3; CDR3 protein: ASSKGFVGTEAF
J gene: TRBJ2-7; V gene: TRBV5-8; CDR3 protein: ASSLGLAESYEQY
J gene: TRBJ1-2; V gene: TRBV5-4; CDR3 protein: ASSLGFGSYGYT
J gene: TRBJ2-7; V gene: TRBV20-1; CDR3 protein: SARQGHEQY
J gene: TRBJ1-1; V gene: TRBV18; CDR3 protein: ASSSDRMNTEAF
J gene: TRBJ1-2; V gene: TRBV10-3; CDR3 protein: AISETTGREFYGYT
J gene: TRBJ2-7; V gene: TRBV20-1; CDR3 protein: SARSFRAGESYEQY
J gene: TRBJ2-5; V gene: TRBV20-1; CDR3 protein: SATEYVETQY
J gene: TRBJ2-7; V gene: TRBV11-2; CDR3 protein: ASSSGVTSGSYSYEQY
J gene: TRBJ1-5; V gene: TRBV2; CDR3 protein: ASSPYRGEQPQH
J gene: TRBJ2-5; V gene: TRBV3-1; CDR3 protein: ASSQDHYGTQY
J gene: TRBJ2-7; V gene: TRBV20-1; CDR3 protein: SARDIARMLVQY
J gene: TRBJ2-4; V gene: TRBV27; CDR3 protein: ASSLGLAGAKNIQY
J gene: TRBJ2-1; V gene: TRBV28; CDR3 protein: ASSSPTGRGSYNEQF
J gene: TRBJ2-7; V gene: TRBV6-5; CDR3 protein: ASSYDRYYEQY
J gene: TRBJ1-2; V gene: TRBV3-1; CDR3 protein: ASTPRDTNYGYT
J gene: TRBJ1-1; V gene: TRBV7-9; CDR3 protein: ASSLEAKRAF
J gene: TRBJ2-5; V gene: TRBV7-3; CDR3 protein: ASSLTREETRY
J gene: TRBJ2-5; V gene: TRBV3-1; CDR3 protein: ASSDVGGKTQY
J gene: TRBJ1-1; V gene: TRBV5-1; CDR3 protein: ASSSDRGRGEAF
J gene: TRBJ2-5; V gene: TRBV5-1; CDR3 protein: ASSASGRETQY
J gene: TRBJ1-2; V gene: TRBV10-3; CDR3 protein: AISGVQDGKYGYT
J gene: TRBJ2-3; V gene: TRBV29-1; CDR3 protein: STPFGSSTDTQY
J gene: TRBJ1-4; V gene: TRBV12-3/TRBV12-4; CDR3 protein: ASSLSGPNEKLF
J gene: TRBJ2-1; V gene: TRBV28; CDR3 protein: ASSFPLAATFPRSYNEQF
J gene: TRBJ2-2; V gene: TRBV27; CDR3 protein: ASSLSSGSGELF
J gene: TRBJ2-2; V gene: TRBV19; CDR3 protein: ASTRPQGGELF
J gene: TRBJ2-7; V gene: TRBV4-2; CDR3 protein: ASSQDHHDEQY
J gene: TRBJ2-7; V gene: TRBV5-1; CDR3 protein: ASSLGAGGLSYEQY
J gene: TRBJ2-1; V gene: TRBV4-1; CDR3 protein: ASSPGTLGAYNEQF
J gene: TRBJ1-1; V gene: TRBV3-1; CDR3 protein: ASSLQGGAEAF
J gene: TRBJ1-5; V gene: TRBV27; CDR3 protein: ASSLFSGAANQPQH
J gene: TRBJ1-6; V gene: TRBV4-2; CDR3 protein: ASSQPSDRNSPLH